This TCR beta chain stems from a study of blood T cells in healthy people across ages. PCR was performed a second time for roughly 7 to 11 cycles using a sample-barcoded 5' primer and a J-beta primer mix. Unique molecular identifiers of 12 random nucleotides labeled each cDNA. TCRdb reprocessed the 5' RACE reads with MiXCR, giving one entry per CDR3 protein. Of more than 550,000 distinct CDR3 sequences listed, 20% to 25% are singletons. Germline V CDR1 and CDR2: LGHDT, YNNKEL (reference sequence). The CDR3 length is 15 residues. Per sample, extraction of total RNA gave at least 5 micrograms in every case.

The receptor was derived from a man in his 70s in good health. The chain is built from TRBV3-1 and TRBJ2-1, with D perhaps TRBD2 (6 bases). Gene TRBJ2-7 matches the end of the DNA better, so the J call may be wrong. The source material was blood. In nucleotides, the CDR3 is TGTGCCAGCAGCCAGATGACCCACCGGACTACTGAGCAGTACTTC. Protein product: CASSQMTHRTTEQYF.